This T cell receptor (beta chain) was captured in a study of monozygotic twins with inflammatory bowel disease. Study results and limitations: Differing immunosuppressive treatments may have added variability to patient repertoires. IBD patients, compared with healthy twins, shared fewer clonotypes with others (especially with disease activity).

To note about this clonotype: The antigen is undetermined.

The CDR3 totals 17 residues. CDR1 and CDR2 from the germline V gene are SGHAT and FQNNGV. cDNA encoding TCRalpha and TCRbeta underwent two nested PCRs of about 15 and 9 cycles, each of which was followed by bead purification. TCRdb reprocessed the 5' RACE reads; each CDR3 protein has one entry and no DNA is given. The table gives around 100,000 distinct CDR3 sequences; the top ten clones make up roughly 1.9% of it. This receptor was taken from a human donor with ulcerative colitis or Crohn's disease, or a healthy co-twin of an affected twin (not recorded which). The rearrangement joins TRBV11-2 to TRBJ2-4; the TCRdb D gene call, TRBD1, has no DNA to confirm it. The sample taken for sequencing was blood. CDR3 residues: CATSDREVIMAKNIQYF.